What follows are 26 T cell receptor beta chains derived from one specimen sequenced in a study of blood T cell repertoires in COVID-19. This table comes from immunoSEQ multiplex PCR, and its TCRdb copy is limited to in-frame clones, with some not included. Of under 150,000 clones in the sample, 86% were seen once. The sample taken for sequencing was PBMCs or T cells enriched from blood (not recorded which). The receptor source for this set is a woman aged 50 to 60 who had recovered from COVID-19.

This clone has only a few counts. The chain recombines TRBV19 with TRBJ2-1, with TRBD2 identical over 7 bases. Per the germline V gene, CDR1 is LNHDA and CDR2 is SQIVND (reference sequence). Losses at the gene ends were 7 bases for V and 10 bases for J; bases not matched to a gene: 16. The CDR3 is 15 residues long. The CDR3 DNA reads as TGTGCCAGTACCCTTGGGGTTAGCGGGTTAAGGGAGCAGTTCTTC. This sequence encodes CASTLGVSGLREQFF.

The chain employs TRBV6-5 and TRBJ1-2; D is unclear. CDR1 is MNHEY and CDR2 is SVGAGI in the germline V gene. This CDR3 has 15 amino acids. Deletions cut 10 bases from V and 0 bases from J, with 18 bases between. Here the CDR3 reads CATLGGSRTNYGYTF. CDR3 nucleotides: TGTGCCACCCTAGGAGGCAGTAGGACTAACTATGGCTACACCTTC.

The chain employs TRBV27 and TRBJ2-1, with a weak D call TRBD1 (6 bases). The V end lost 5 bases, the J end lost 7 bases, and 21 bases lay between the germline ends. The germline CDR1 and CDR2 sequences are MNHEY and SMNVEV (reference sequence). The CDR3 totals 16 residues. The CDR3 region has the DNA TGTGCCAGCAGTCTAGACCCTTTCAGGGGTGCGAATGAGCAGTTCTTC. This encodes CASSLDPFRGANEQFF.

The genes are TRBV11-2 and TRBJ2-7; 9 positions agree with TRBD2. CDR1 is SGHAT, CDR2 FQNNGV, per germline. V lost 1 base to trimming and J lost 2 bases; unmatched junction nucleotides: 6. This CDR3 is 16 amino acids long. Here the CDR3 DNA reads TGTGCCAGCAGCTTAGCTTCGGCGGGGGGGACCTACGAGCAGTACTTC. This gives the protein CASSLASAGGTYEQYF.

This clone was seen a single time. The rearrangement links TRBV15 to TRBJ1-2, with D perhaps matching TRBD1 (5 bases). V was shortened by 0 bases and J by 6 bases, with 14 bases between the two germline ends. This CDR3 spans 15 amino acids. Germline V gene lookup returns CDR1 LNHNV and CDR2 YYDKDF (reference sequence). As DNA, the CDR3 is TGTGCCACCAGCAGAGAGTCGGACACTGGCAATGGCTACACCTTC. Protein sequence: CATSRESDTGNGYTF.

The genes are TRBV7-9 and TRBJ1-1; D ambiguous. Germline V gene sequence: CDR1 SEHNR, CDR2 FQNEAQ (reference sequence). Trimming removed 5 bases from V and 0 bases from J, with 13 bases in between. The CDR3 loop spans 15 amino acids. The CDR3 sequence is CASSPPIDMNTEAFF. The CDR3 DNA follows: TGTGCCAGCAGCCCCCCCATTGACATGAACACTGAAGCTTTCTTT.

V and J are TRBV19 and TRBJ1-4; D might be TRBD1 (5 bases). Trimming removed 5 bases from V and 0 bases from J, with 10 bases in between. The length of the CDR3 is 15 residues. Germline-derived CDR1 and CDR2 are LNHDA and SQIVND (reference sequence). This CDR3 is CASSPDISTNEKLFF. The CDR3 nucleotides read TGTGCCAGTAGTCCGGACATTTCAACTAATGAAAAACTGTTTTTT.

This clone was seen once. The chain uses TRBV18 and TRBJ2-1, with a weak D call TRBD2 (7 bases). The germline CDR1 and CDR2 sequences are KGHSH and LQKENI. V shed 5 bases and J shed 8 bases, with 25 bases lying between them. The length of the CDR3 is 17 residues. The CDR3 reads CASSNWAIDGGGYEQFF. The CDR3 DNA is TGTGCCAGCTCAAACTGGGCGATTGACGGCGGGGGCTATGAGCAGTTCTTC.

The V gene is TRBV9, the J gene TRBJ2-1, with 10 positions matching TRBD2. Unmatched junction bases numbered 9, after V lost 4 bases and J lost 8 bases. The CDR3 extends over 15 amino acids. CDR1 SGDLS and CDR2 YYNGEE come from the germline V gene. CDR3 bases: TGTGCCAGCAGCCCCGGGCTAGCGGGGGTGGATGAGCAGTTCTTC. Its translation is CASSPGLAGVDEQFF.

This clone was counted between two and nine times. This chain uses TRBV3-1 (or the pseudogene TRBV3-2) with TRBJ1-1; maybe TRBD1 (6 bases). Per germline, CDR1 LGHDT and CDR2 YNNKEL (reference sequence). CDR3 length: 15 amino acids. The V gene lost 0 bases and the J gene lost 4 bases, with 12 bases spanning the gap. The CDR3 sequence: CASSQEGGGVTEAFF. The CDR3, as DNA: TGTGCCAGCAGCCAAGAGGGAGGGGGGGTCACTGAAGCTTTCTTT.

V gene TRBV6-1 combines with J gene TRBJ2-6; possibly TRBD2 for D (7 bases). This CDR3 region has 16 residues. From germline, CDR1 is MNHNS and CDR2 SASEGT. V lost 2 bases and J lost 2, with 10 bases in between. This CDR3 is CASSEWGGTGANVLTF. In DNA form, the CDR3 reads TGTGCCAGCAGTGAATGGGGGGGCACTGGGGCCAACGTCCTGACTTTC.

V is TRBV3-1 (or the pseudogene TRBV3-2) and J is TRBJ2-1, with a possible D match to TRBD2 (5 bases). V was pared by 4 bases and J by 0 bases, with 19 bases between. Germline CDR1 and CDR2: LGHDT and YNNKEL (reference sequence). This CDR3 comprises 18 residues. The CDR3 region is CASSPRDGRTSSYNEQFF. The CDR3 nucleotides are TGTGCCAGCAGCCCCCGGGATGGAAGAACGAGCTCCTACAATGAGCAGTTCTTC.

V and J are TRBV5-1 and TRBJ2-1; TRBD2 agrees at 7 bases. The germline gives CDR1 SGHRS, CDR2 YFSETQ. V lost 4 bases, J lost 5 bases, and 12 bases stayed unmatched. CDR3 length: 16 amino acids. The CDR3 reads CASSDGWAGVHNEQFF. The CDR3 DNA reads TGCGCCAGCAGCGATGGGTGGGCGGGGGTCCACAATGAGCAGTTCTTC.

The rearrangement links TRBV4-2 to TRBJ2-1; D is undetermined. The CDR3 totals 15 residues. Germline CDR1 LGHNA, CDR2 YNFKEQ. V lost 4 bases and J 9 bases, leaving 19 bases between the germline ends. The CDR3 reads CASSPRDNSQSEQFF. The CDR3 nucleotides are TGTGCCAGCAGCCCCCGTGATAATTCCCAGTCTGAGCAGTTCTTC.

V usage is TRBV3-1 (or the pseudogene TRBV3-2) and J usage is TRBJ1-1; maybe TRBD1 (5 bases). V was clipped by 5 bases and J by 0 bases, with 13 bases between them. This CDR3 has 15 residues. The germline CDR1 and CDR2 sequences are LGHDT and YNNKEL (reference sequence). CDR3: CASSTDRFVNTEAFF. CDR3 DNA sequence: TGTGCCAGCAGCACCGACAGATTCGTGAACACTGAAGCTTTCTTT.

The rearrangement uses TRBV11-2 and TRBJ2-5; tentative D call: TRBD2 (6 bases). V lost 6 bases and J 5 bases, leaving 16 bases between the germline ends. The CDR3 contains 14 residues. Germline V CDR1 and CDR2: SGHAT, FQNNGV. CDR3 in DNA: TGTGCCAGCAGAAAATGGGGGGACGAGGAGACCCAGTACTTC. Encoded protein: CASRKWGDEETQYF.

The chain has TRBV30 and TRBJ2-5; 15 bases line up with TRBD2. CDR1 and CDR2 from the germline V gene are GTSNPN and SVGIG (reference sequence). This CDR3 has 17 amino acids. Trimming at V came to 3 bases and at J to 3 bases, leaving 8 bases not matched to a gene. CDR3 amino acids: CAWSLGLAGGPKETQYF. The CDR3 DNA follows: TGTGCCTGGAGCCTAGGACTAGCGGGGGGGCCGAAAGAGACCCAGTACTTC.

The V gene is TRBV6-2 or TRBV6-3, the J gene TRBJ1-1; D might be TRBD1 (6 bases). Germline-derived CDR1 and CDR2 are MNHEY and SVGEGT. CDR3 size: 13 residues. Between the trimmed V and J ends, which lost 6 bases and 8 bases, there was a span of 16 bases. In nucleotides, the CDR3 is TGTGCCAGCAGCGAGTCAACAGGGCTGGAAGCTTTCTTT. It specifies CASSESTGLEAFF.

This chain joins TRBV5-1 and TRBJ2-1; 7 positions match TRBD2. The CDR3 covers 15 residues. Germline V gene sequence: CDR1 SGHRS, CDR2 YFSETQ. J lost 0 bases, V lost 7 bases, and 7 bases had no gene match. DNA for the CDR3: TGCGCCAGCTACGCCGGCGGGAGCTCCTACAATGAGCAGTTCTTC. It codes for CASYAGGSSYNEQFF.

The rearrangement joins TRBV2 to TRBJ1-1; perhaps TRBD1 as D (6 bases). The V and J ends lost 6 bases and 6 bases respectively, with 14 bases between them. Germline CDR1 SNHLY, CDR2 FYNNEI. The CDR3 is made up of 13 amino acids. For the CDR3, the DNA is TGTGCCAGCAGACAGGACAGATACGCTGAAGCTTTCTTT. Translated: CASRQDRYAEAFF.

This rearrangement joins TRBV11-2 to TRBJ1-1, with D possibly TRBD1 on 6 matching bases. Germline loops: CDR1 SGHAT, CDR2 FQNNGV. The V end was cut by 5 bases, the J end by 6 bases, with 13 bases between. The CDR3 runs 13 residues. The CDR3 sequence is CASSTAGQPEAFF. For the CDR3, the DNA is TGTGCCAGCAGCACAGCAGGACAGCCTGAAGCTTTCTTT.

The chain employs TRBV4-1 and TRBJ2-7; 10 positions match TRBD1. V gave up 5 bases and J gave up 3 bases; unmatched junction bases: 4. This CDR3 region has 14 residues. Germline-derived CDR1 and CDR2 are MGHRA and YSYEKL. The CDR3 DNA reads as TGCGCCAGCAGCACTCGGACAGGGGGCTACGAGCAGTACTTC. This translates into CASSTRTGGYEQYF.

The chain has TRBV2 and TRBJ1-4; a weak D match, TRBD1 (6 bases). Germline loops: CDR1 SNHLY, CDR2 FYNNEI. The CDR3 is 15 residues long. Trimming cost V 4 bases and J 4 bases, with 13 bases left between them. CDR3 sequence: CASSVGQGINEKLFF. Written as DNA, the CDR3 is TGTGCCAGCAGTGTCGGGCAGGGGATTAATGAAAAACTGTTTTTT. The entire variable domain, with the rest obtained from reference TRBV2 and TRBJ1-4, is as follows: EPEVTQTPSHQVTQMGQEVILRCVPISNHLYFYWYRQILGQKVEFLVSFYNNEISEKSEIFDDQFSVERPDGSNFTLKIRSTKLEDSAMYFCASSVGQGINEKLFFGSGTQLSVL.

V is TRBV5-1 and J is TRBJ2-1; weak D call: TRBD2 (5 bases). Germline V lookup: CDR1 SGHRS, CDR2 YFSETQ. The CDR3 sequence is 15 residues long. The ends were cut back, 0 bases at V and 3 bases at J, with 10 bases in the middle. The DNA for the CDR3 is TGCGCCAGCAGCTTGGTCTCCGGGGTCTACAATGAGCAGTTCTTC. It encodes CASSLVSGVYNEQFF.

This chain links TRBV9 with TRBJ2-1; unclear D gene. This CDR3 contains 13 residues. V was clipped by 0 bases and J by 4 bases, with 5 bases between them. Germline lookup yields CDR1 SGDLS and CDR2 YYNGEE. CDR3 nucleotide sequence: TGTGCCAGCAGCGTAGCAGTATACAATGAGCAGTTCTTC. Residues: CASSVAVYNEQFF. Together with reference TRBV9 and TRBJ2-1, the CDR3 gives the full variable domain: DSGVTQTPKHLITATGQRVTLRCSPRSGDLSVYWYQQSLDQGLQFLIQYYNGEERAKGNILERFSAQQFPDLHSELNLSSLELGDSALYFCASSVAVYNEQFFGPGTRLTVL.

The chain joins TRBV18 to TRBJ2-3; TRBD1 aligns across 9 bases. Trimming took 6 bases from V and 4 from J; bases not matched to a gene: 8. This CDR3 contains 15 residues. CDR1 KGHSH and CDR2 LQKENI come from the germline V gene. DNA of the CDR3: TGTGCCAGCTCGCCGGGACAGGGAGTGGCAGATACGCAGTATTTT. Its protein is CASSPGQGVADTQYF.